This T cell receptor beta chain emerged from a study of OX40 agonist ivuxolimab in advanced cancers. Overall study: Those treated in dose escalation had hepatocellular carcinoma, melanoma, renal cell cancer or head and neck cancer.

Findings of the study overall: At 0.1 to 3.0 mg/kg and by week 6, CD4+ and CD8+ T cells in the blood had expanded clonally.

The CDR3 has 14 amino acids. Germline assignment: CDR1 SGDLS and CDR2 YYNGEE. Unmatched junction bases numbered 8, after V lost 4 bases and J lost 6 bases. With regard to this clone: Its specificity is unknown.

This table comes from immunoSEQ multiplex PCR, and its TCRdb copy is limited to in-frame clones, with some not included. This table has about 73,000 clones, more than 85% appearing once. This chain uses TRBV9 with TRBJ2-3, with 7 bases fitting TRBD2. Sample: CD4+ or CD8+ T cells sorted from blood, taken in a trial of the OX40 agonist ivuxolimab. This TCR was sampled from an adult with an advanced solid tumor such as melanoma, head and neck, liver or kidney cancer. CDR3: CASSNGTTPDTQYF. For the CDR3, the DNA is TGTGCCAGCAGCAATGGGACTACCCCGGATACGCAGTATTTT.